This T cell receptor beta chain was captured by sequencing in a study of shared clonotypes between healthy human individuals (dated by TCRdb to 2020 to 2022). Background on the whole study: The cohort included a few men and a couple of women between 18 and 49 years of age. The study deeply sequenced blood TCR repertoires of about 5 healthy adults to estimate repertoire size and the extent of clonotype sharing between individuals. Leukapheresis yielded between about 0.8 and 9.5 billion PBMCs per donor. Libraries were prepared and TCR repertoires were sequenced by different laboratories using diverse techniques, in order to increase sequencing depth and limit assay-specific biases. For each donor, three plates each were used for CD4 naive and CD4 memory, two plates were used for CD8 naive, and one plate was used for CD8 memory. The research as a whole found: Naive subsets generally had larger estimated clonotype richness than memory subsets. The small number of donors limited the genetic and exposure-history diversity represented. When a handful of donors were compared, the shared fraction of clonotypes was approximately 5% for naive CD4, around 3.5% for naive CD8, more than 2% for memory CD4, and 0.4% for memory CD8. Sampling was restricted to blood, and TCR repertoires in tissue are likely to differ from TCR repertoires in blood. Even with the large sequencing depth, rarefaction of the sorted-subset datasets indicated that sequencing was incomplete. Clonotypes shared by all four sorted-subset donors showed higher generation probabilities than non-shared clonotypes. Based on pairwise subsampling, the degree of clonotype sharing among donors was expected to be affected by sequencing depth.

Healthy HIV-negative adults with no recently reported acute infections or vaccinations were included as donors. Only Caucasian adults living in Nashville, Tennessee, USA were represented among the donors. CD4+ T cells were enriched through magnetic negative selection, after which naive cells were positively selected on CD45RA and the remaining negative fraction served as the memory subset. Blood was collected by leukapheresis, and PBMCs were isolated by Ficoll-Histopaque density gradient centrifugation and then cryopreserved in liquid nitrogen vapor phase. Analytical flow cytometry was used to check the purity and quantity of each magnetically sorted T cell population. Genomic DNA was isolated from each sorted fraction and quantified by UV absorbance on a Nanodrop 2000c. As for this clone: Its antigen target is currently unknown. Within one base of it there is no much larger clone, and no base qualities were kept.

Trimming at the junction amounts to 6 bases on V and 0 bases on J, and the germline ends lie 7 bases apart. The CDR3 starts with the cysteine, ends with the phenylalanine, and has 13 residues. Kept here is only the CDR3 DNA, which spans 39 bases and is read in frame from base 1. Reading the germline V gene (reference sequence) gives CDR1 WNHNN and CDR2 SYGVQD. Using the deep immunoSEQ assay, TCR CDR3 regions were amplified from genomic DNA by multiplex PCR. Genomic DNA extracted from each cell subset was distributed evenly over all wells of several immunoSEQ 96-well plates, and each plate served as one replicate. For sorted subsets, roughly 0.2 ug genomic DNA, equal to tens of thousands of T cell genomes, was loaded into each replicate PCR. Purified libraries were quantified with a Qubit 3.0 fluorometer, sized on a Bioanalyzer 2100, and re-quantified with the KAPA Library Quantification kit. Each immunoSEQ 96-well plate was sequenced on its own single-read 150-cycle Illumina NextSeq 550 flow cell. The authors' analysis ran thus. Because the immunoSEQ output held only junctional sequences and lacked quality scores, the filtering could not match the filtering applied to full-length reads. Sequences were annotated with PyIR, a Python wrapper for IgBLAST v1.9, and V/J genes and CDR3 were assigned using IMGT germline references. Reads were removed for weak V/J assignments (E-value above 1e-6), missing CDR3, stop codons, out-of-frame junctions, or ambiguous translated residues. A V3J clonotype was defined by an identical inferred V gene, J gene, and CDR3 amino acid sequence. The percentage overlap between two repertoires was calculated by dividing the number of shared unique clonotypes by the size of the smaller repertoire. Richness of each repertoire was evaluated using RTK rarefaction, the Chao1 estimator, and Recon v2.1 estimates of unobserved clonotypes. Generation probabilities were computed with OLGA for all TCRbeta clonotypes obtained by the gDNA method from a few donors. TCRdb stores this immuneACCESS table with in-frame sequences only. Part of the clones is absent; in the studies checked, under half of the shortfall reflects unresolved V genes, and no reason is known for the rest. V, J and clone size are taken as reported in that table, and D and trimming were inferred from the DNA itself. The sample includes millions of clones, with 90% to 95% observed a single time. The ten largest account for 0.1% to 0.15% of the sample.

Sequencing was done on a sample of naive CD4+ T cells sorted from blood. This sample's cell subset or site label indicates: CD45RA+ positively selected. The receptor was isolated from a young man in good health. In this chain, TRBV10-1 is recombined with TRBJ2-3; the D gene cannot be resolved reliably. The nucleotides are TGCGCCAGCAGCGGGTTTAGCACAGATACGCAGTATTTT. Its translation reads: CASSGFSTDTQYF.